This TCR beta chain was recorded in a study of CD4 T cells in relation to SARS-CoV-2 and coronaviruses (dated by TCRdb to the early 2020s). Regarding the complete study: Patient-derived lymphoblastoid cell lines were used to map the HLA restriction of shared crossreactive spike epitopes. At the level of individual TCR clonotypes, the study evaluated whether memory CD4+ T cells crossreact between the spike proteins of SARS-CoV-2 and those of common cold coronaviruses. The Adaptive Biotechnologies TCR-sequencing kit was used to sequence samples from three pre-COVID donors and the naive versus memory experiments, while other data came from Illumina-based sequencing. A different, Illumina-based TCR-beta assay was used to sequence expansion assays from other donors in the study.

Worth noting for this clone: Which antigen it targets is not known. Base qualities are not at hand, and no much larger clone is one base apart.

Study-level results and caveats: In around two thirds of donors, memory CD4+ clonotypes turned up that crossrecognized SARS-CoV-2 and at least one common cold coronavirus spike. Compared with monoreactive clones, crossreactive clones had significantly weaker SARS-CoV-2-driven expansion, a result consistent with antigenic imprinting. Because no donor provided both pre-pandemic and post-infection samples, tracing the source of pre-existing responses was limited. Naive versus memory sequencing indicated that memory recall responses, rather than primary responses primed during culture, are detected by the assay. Crossreactivity analysis was centred on spike protein, so crossreactivity against other viral proteins was not assessed. Small numbers of patients and of tested TCRs limited the study.

The CDR1 and CDR2 encoded by the germline V gene are MDHEN and SYDVKM. Measured from the cysteine to the phenylalanine, the CDR3 is 15 residues long. Left in the record is the CDR3 DNA by itself, 45 bases read in frame from the first base. V loses 1 base, J loses 3 bases, and the germline ends lie 10 bases apart. Uncultured naive and memory CD4+ T cell DNA received deep-resolution immunoSEQ TCR-beta sequencing. Turning to the authors' computational methods: During preprocessing, nonproductive sequences were removed, as were CDR3s that did not start with C, did not end with F or W, or were shorter than 7 amino acids. Cultured and uncultured naive and memory CD4+ repertoires were searched for CDR3s previously identified as spike- and CEF-reactive. CDR3 homology was measured as pairwise Levenshtein distance, computed with the stringdist R package after trimming three terminal residues from each end. TCRdb took over this immuneACCESS table, retaining in-frame rearrangements with V and J assigned. Such tables are incomplete; in checked studies, under half of the missing clones stem from an unresolved V gene, and the remainder is unexplained. The DNA was the basis for D and trimming; V, J and clone size are from that table. The sample table lists 60,000 to 85,000 clones, roughly 93% of them with a count of one. The ten largest clones take up approximately 0.2% of the sample.

CD4+ T cells from unexposed donors were collected before the COVID-19 pandemic (2011-2018). Naive and memory CD4+ T cells were separated from cryopreserved PBMCs by first enriching for CD4 and then performing EasySep naive CD4+ T cell enrichment. The leukapheresis product for the unexposed donors was obtained through commercial purchase. PBMCs were isolated from leukapheresis product or whole blood by Ficoll-Paque PLUS gradient centrifugation. The PBMCs went either fresh into the expansion assay or into cryopreservation at -140 degrees C. The QIAamp Micro DNA Kit was used to extract genomic DNA from the CD4+ T cells.

The sequenced material came from naive CD4+ T cells from PBMCs. The sample's cell subset or site label, in plain terms: naive CD4+ T cells isolated by negative enrichment. The origin of this receptor is a human donor in good health. The chain couples TRBV28 to TRBJ1-5; the D gene identity is not certain. The CDR3 protein: CASSLLRGFNQPQHF. The DNA reads as follows: TGTGCCAGCAGTTTATTACGAGGATTCAATCAGCCCCAGCATTTT.